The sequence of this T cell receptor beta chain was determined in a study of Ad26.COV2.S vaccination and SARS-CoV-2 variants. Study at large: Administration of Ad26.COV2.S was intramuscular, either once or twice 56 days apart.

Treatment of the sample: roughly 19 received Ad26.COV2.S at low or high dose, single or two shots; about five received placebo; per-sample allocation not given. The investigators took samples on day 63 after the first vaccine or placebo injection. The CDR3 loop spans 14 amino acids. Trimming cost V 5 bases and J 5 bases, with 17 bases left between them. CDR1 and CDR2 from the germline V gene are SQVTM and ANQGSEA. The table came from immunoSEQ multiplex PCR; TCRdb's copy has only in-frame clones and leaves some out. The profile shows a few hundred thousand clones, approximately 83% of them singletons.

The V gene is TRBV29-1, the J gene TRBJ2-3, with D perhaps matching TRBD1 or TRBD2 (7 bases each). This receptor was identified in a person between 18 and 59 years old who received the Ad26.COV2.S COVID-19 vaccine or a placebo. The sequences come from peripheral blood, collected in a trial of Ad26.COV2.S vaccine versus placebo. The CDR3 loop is CSVRTQRDRDTQYF. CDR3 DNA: TGCAGCGTTAGAACCCAGCGGGACAGAGATACGCAGTATTTT.